This T cell receptor (beta chain) was obtained from a study of T-cell memory formation after mild COVID-19. The CDR3 sequence is 14 residues long. Unmatched junction bases numbered 8, after V lost 7 bases and J lost 7 bases. Each CDR3 protein gets one entry after TCRdb re-called the 5' RACE reads with MiXCR. Among roughly 150,000 distinct CDR3 sequences, approximately 15% were seen once, and the ten largest hold approximately 14%. The source is an adult woman who had mild COVID-19 (a few samples of this study predate the infection). Cell type and time point are not known. Sequenced input: PBMCs or a T cell subset sorted from them (not recorded which). The rearrangement uses TRBV12-3 or TRBV12-4 and TRBJ2-1; 9 nucleotides agree with TRBD2. CDR3: CASTRSGRINEQFF. CDR3 bases: TGTGCCAGCACCCGGAGCGGGAGGATTAATGAGCAGTTCTTC.